This T cell receptor (beta chain) was sequenced for a study of CD8 T cells in ankylosing spondylitis. Points from the study as a whole: One TCR beta motif, made up of several highly homologous variants, appeared characteristic of ankylosing spondylitis blood. Disease-associated clonotypes exhibited CD8+ identity and were relatively infrequent in peripheral blood.

Making the TCR beta libraries involved quantitative 5'-RACE with molecular barcodes. One entry per CDR3 protein, called by TCRdb with MiXCR from the 5' RACE reads. Of around 770,000 distinct CDR3 sequences in the sample, 12% were seen once. The germline V and J ends were trimmed by 6 bases and 2 bases, with 19 bases remaining between them. CDR1 is MDHEN and CDR2 is SYDVKM in the germline V gene. This CDR3 contains 16 residues. This clonotype came up a few times. The target antigen is unknown. The sample comprised blood, either unsorted or a sorted T cell fraction (not recorded which). The chain recombines TRBV28 with TRBJ1-2; maybe TRBD1 (6 bases). This clonotype originated in a male donor with ankylosing spondylitis. CDR3 nucleotides: TGTGCCAGCAGACTCCCCGGGACAACTACCAACTATGGCTACACCTTC. As protein: CASRLPGTTTNYGYTF.